These 28 T cell receptor beta chains share one sample of origin, sequenced in a study of blood T cell repertoires in COVID-19 (dated by TCRdb to the early 2020s). The protocol used for the library was the immunoSEQ multiplex PCR assay. In TCRdb, the immuneACCESS table is reduced to in-frame sequences with V and J assigned. These tables do not hold every clone; where another copy was compared, an unresolved V gene accounts for under half, and the others remain unexplained. The sample table contains about 190,000 clones; only one count was recorded for 75% to 90% of them. Approximately 6.1% of the sample lies in the top ten. The sample was peripheral blood. These receptors all stem from a woman aged 35 to 49 with acute or convalescent COVID-19.

This clone was counted a few times. The chain links TRBV9 to TRBJ2-1; 10 nucleotides align to TRBD1. V lost 0 bases, J lost 4 bases, and 7 bases stayed unmatched. Germline loops: CDR1 SGDLS, CDR2 YYNGEE. CDR3 length: 17 amino acids. CDR3 nucleotide sequence: TGTGCCAGCAGCGTAGCGCAGGGACAGGGGCATTACAATGAGCAGTTCTTC. This encodes CASSVAQGQGHYNEQFF.

V usage is TRBV6-5 and J usage is TRBJ2-7; weak D call: TRBD1 (6 bases). The length of the CDR3 is 13 residues. The V gene's germline CDR1 is MNHEY and CDR2 SVGAGI. V dropped 0 bases and J dropped 5 bases, with 8 bases sitting between them. Written as DNA, the CDR3 is TGTGCCAGCAGTTACTCAACAGGGAACGAGCAGTACTTC. It translates to CASSYSTGNEQYF.

This clone was detected only a few times. The genes are TRBV3-1 (or the pseudogene TRBV3-2) and TRBJ2-1; D is uncertain. The V and J ends lost 3 bases and 0 bases respectively, with 6 bases between them. Germline CDR1 is LGHDT and CDR2 is YNNKEL (reference sequence). The CDR3 is 14 amino acids. The CDR3 spells CASSHRDSYNEQFF. For the CDR3, the DNA is TGTGCCAGCAGCCACCGAGACTCCTACAATGAGCAGTTCTTC.

This chain links TRBV7-2 with TRBJ1-4; 9 nucleotides align to TRBD1. This CDR3 contains 14 residues. Unmatched junction bases numbered 6, after V lost 5 bases and J lost 8 bases. Germline V gives CDR1 SGHTA, CDR2 FQGNSA. CDR3 in DNA: TGTGCCAGCAGCCACAGGGGGCGTGGAGAAAAACTGTTTTTT. Its translation: CASSHRGRGEKLFF.

Only a few counts were recorded for this clone. This chain links TRBV27 with TRBJ1-1; D not certain. In germline, CDR1 is MNHEY, CDR2 SMNVEV (reference sequence). With 6 bases removed from V and 4 bases from J, the gap between germline ends came to 12 bases. CDR3 length: 13 amino acids. CDR3 DNA: TGTGCCAGCAGAGGACGGGAGGTCACTGAAGCTTTCTTT. Its translation: CASRGREVTEAFF.

The rearrangement uses TRBV5-4 and TRBJ1-1; D is unclear. This CDR3 region has 14 residues. Between the trimmed V and J ends, which lost 2 bases and 11 bases, there was a span of 19 bases. Germline CDR1 and CDR2: SGHNT and YYREEE (reference sequence). CDR3 loop: CASSFGYQRVGAFF. The CDR3 DNA is TGTGCCAGCAGCTTTGGTTATCAGAGGGTTGGGGCTTTCTTT.

CDR3 protein: CASSASVAGTSFALEQFF. The CDR3 DNA is TGTGCCAGCAGTGCCTCGGTCGCCGGGACTAGCTTTGCCCTCGAGCAGTTCTTC. The chain recombines TRBV6-1 with TRBJ2-1, with 9 bases matching TRBD2. Trimming removed 4 bases from V and 10 bases from J; junction bases left unmatched: 20. This CDR3 has 18 amino acids. Germline V gene lookup returns CDR1 MNHNS and CDR2 SASEGT.

V and J are TRBV15 and TRBJ2-6; D not certain. The V end lost 0 bases, the J end lost 0 bases, and 9 bases lay between the germline ends. Per the germline V gene, CDR1 is LNHNV and CDR2 is YYDKDF (reference sequence). The CDR3 is 17 amino acids. The CDR3 spells CATSRDYAVSGANVLTF. CDR3 nucleotide sequence: TGTGCCACCAGCAGAGATTACGCGGTCTCTGGGGCCAACGTCCTGACTTTC.

This chain links TRBV2 with TRBJ2-3; weak D call: TRBD2 (7 bases). V was cut by 8 bases and J by 4 bases, with 19 bases left in between. The CDR3 covers 15 residues. Germline assignment: CDR1 SNHLY and CDR2 FYNNEI. CDR3 coding DNA: TGTGCCAGCTCGTGGGGGGGCCCCGGGGCAGATACGCAGTATTTT. It is translated as CASSWGGPGADTQYF.

The CDR3 nucleotides are TGTGCCAGCAGTGATACTAATAGCAATCAGCCCCAGCATTTT. Translating it yields CASSDTNSNQPQHF. The J gene is TRBJ1-5, the V gene TRBV2; D is undetermined. CDR3 size: 14 residues. The V and J ends lost 3 bases and 0 bases respectively, with 6 bases between them. Germline V lookup: CDR1 SNHLY, CDR2 FYNNEI.

V and J are TRBV5-6 and TRBJ1-4; D unclear. The CDR3 sequence is 14 residues long. Germline V lookup: CDR1 SGHDT, CDR2 YYEEEE. The germline V and J ends were trimmed by 0 bases and 5 bases, with 8 bases remaining between them. The CDR3 DNA reads as TGTGCCAGCAGCTTGGGTACGGTAAATGAAAAACTGTTTTTT. Protein sequence: CASSLGTVNEKLFF.

The sample holds one count of this clone. The limits of the CDR3 on the DNA are not certain, so only TCRdb's listed CDR3 is given. The chain uses TRBV7-9 and TRBJ2-1; no DNA check was done on the table's D call, TRBD2. CDR1 SEHNR and CDR2 FQNEAQ come from the germline V gene (reference sequence). The CDR3 spans 14 residues, counting both ends. The CDR3 spells CASSLAFGAGAMFF.

The count of this clone is one. The chain joins TRBV9 to TRBJ1-1; D is possibly TRBD1 (6 bases). Per the germline V gene, CDR1 is SGDLS and CDR2 is YYNGEE. The V end was cut by 0 bases, the J end by 1 base, with 19 bases between. The CDR3 sequence is 18 residues long. The CDR3, as DNA: TGTGCCAGCAGCGTAGCCCCGGGGGGCAGTACGTGGAACACTGAAGCTTTCTTT. It encodes CASSVAPGGSTWNTEAFF.

This chain connects TRBV2 to TRBJ1-6; perhaps TRBD1 as D (6 bases). Germline loops: CDR1 SNHLY, CDR2 FYNNEI. Trimming removed 9 bases from V and 6 bases from J, with 9 bases in between. This CDR3 has 12 residues. CDR3 coding DNA: TGTGCCAGAACAGGGAGTAATTCACCCCTCCACTTT. Protein: CARTGSNSPLHF.

This clone was detected a few times. The CDR3 DNA follows: TGTGCCAGCAGCCCCAGGGACAGGGTAATCCACGAGCAGTACTTC. It codes for CASSPRDRVIHEQYF. The chain carries TRBV7-9 and TRBJ2-7, with 9 bases lining up with TRBD1. The CDR3 has 15 amino acids. Trimming cost V 5 bases and J 5 bases; bases outside gene matches: 10. Germline V gene sequence: CDR1 SEHNR, CDR2 FQNEAQ (reference sequence).

The rearrangement joins TRBV28 to TRBJ1-6; 8 bases fit TRBD1. V was clipped by 6 bases and J by 6 bases; unmatched bases: 4. The CDR3 sequence is 14 residues long. In germline, CDR1 is MDHEN, CDR2 SYDVKM. CDR3: CASRIGQGNSPLHF. The CDR3 DNA sequence: TGTGCCAGCAGGATAGGACAGGGTAATTCACCCCTCCACTTT.

V usage is TRBV9 and J usage is TRBJ2-3; 10 nucleotides line up with TRBD2. V was clipped by 0 bases and J by 0 bases; unmatched bases: 7. Germline V gives CDR1 SGDLS, CDR2 YYNGEE. This CDR3 has 18 residues. CDR3 in DNA: TGTGCCAGCAGCGTAGGTAGCGGGGGGACAACTAGCACAGATACGCAGTATTTT. It encodes CASSVGSGGTTSTDTQYF.

The chain links TRBV7-9 to TRBJ2-5; a weak D match, TRBD1 (5 bases). Trimming took 2 bases from V and 1 from J, leaving 5 bases between them. The CDR3 contains 13 residues. The germline V gene has CDR1 SEHNR and CDR2 FQNEAQ (reference sequence). The CDR3 spells CASSLQGQETQYF. CDR3 DNA sequence: TGTGCCAGCAGCTTACAGGGCCAAGAGACCCAGTACTTC. Variable domain in full (rest from reference TRBV7-9 and TRBJ2-5): DTGVSQNPRHKITKRGQNVTFRCDPISEHNRLYWYRQTLGQGPEFLTYFQNEAQLEKSRLLSDRFSAERPKGSFSTLEIQRTEQGDSAMYLCASSLQGQETQYFGPGTRLLVL.

The J gene is TRBJ1-1, the V gene TRBV6-5, with D possibly matching TRBD1 (6 bases). The CDR3 extends over 13 amino acids. Germline CDR1 reads MNHEY; CDR2 reads SVGAGI. V was pared by 6 bases and J by 1 base, with 9 bases between. CDR3 nucleotide sequence: TGTGCCAGCAGACGACAGGAGAACACTGAAGCTTTCTTT. This codes for CASRRQENTEAFF.

For this clone: Sequence at one end of the junction differs from germline and may be a read error. The V call is TRBV4-1, the J call TRBJ2-7, with D perhaps TRBD2 (5 bases). Per germline, CDR1 MGHRA and CDR2 YSYEKL. This CDR3 comprises 9 residues. The DNA for the CDR3 is TGCGCCAGCAGCGCCGGAGGAGGTTTC. This sequence encodes CASSAGGGF.

This clone was seen a single time. CDR3 amino acids: CASSLWQGSMNTEAFF. The CDR3 coding sequence is TGTGCCAGCAGTTTGTGGCAGGGGTCCATGAACACTGAAGCTTTCTTT. The rearrangement joins TRBV28 to TRBJ1-1; tentative D call: TRBD1 (6 bases). Germline-derived CDR1 and CDR2 are MDHEN and SYDVKM. V gave up 3 bases and J gave up 0 bases, with 14 bases separating them. This CDR3 spans 16 amino acids.

This chain connects TRBV5-1 to TRBJ2-1; unclear D gene. V lost 3 bases, J lost 6 bases, and 19 bases lay in between. The germline CDR1 and CDR2 sequences are SGHRS and YFSETQ. The length of the CDR3 is 16 residues. The CDR3 spells CASSSAGGRTSNEQFF. Written as DNA, the CDR3 is TGCGCCAGCAGCTCAGCCGGCGGCCGTACTTCCAATGAGCAGTTCTTC.

This chain uses TRBV28 with TRBJ2-2; maybe TRBD1 (6 bases). The V gene lost 3 bases and the J gene lost 2 bases, with 16 bases spanning the gap. The CDR3 length is 17 residues. Germline lookup yields CDR1 MDHEN and CDR2 SYDVKM. The CDR3 nucleotides are TGTGCCAGCAGTTTCCCGCCAGGGGCTACAAACACCGGGGAGCTGTTTTTT. This gives the protein CASSFPPGATNTGELFF.

The gene calls are TRBV24-1 and TRBJ2-1, with 10 bases that match TRBD2. Per germline, CDR1 KGHDR and CDR2 SFDVKD. The junction had 5 bases not matched to a gene; V was cut back by 10 bases and J by 12 bases. CDR3 length: 11 residues. DNA of the CDR3: TGTGCCACTCAAGCGGGAGGGCCGCAGTTCTTC. Its translation: CATQAGGPQFF.

This clone has a handful of counts. This chain links TRBV5-4 with TRBJ1-4, with TRBD1 as a possible D gene (5 bases). V was clipped by 3 bases and J by 8 bases, with 20 bases between them. CDR1 and CDR2 from the germline V gene are SGHNT and YYREEE (reference sequence). The CDR3 covers 16 residues. In nucleotides, the CDR3 is TGTGCCAGCAGCTCTGACTCGGGAGGGGCGGGCGAAAAACTGTTTTTT. It encodes CASSSDSGGAGEKLFF. Full variable domain (rest looked up from reference TRBV5-4 and TRBJ1-4): ETGVTQSPTHLIKTRGQQVTLRCSSQSGHNTVSWYQQALGQGPQFIFQYYREEENGRGNFPPRFSGLQFPNYSSELNVNALELDDSALYLCASSSDSGGAGEKLFFGSGTQLSVL.

This chain uses TRBV11-2 with TRBJ2-2; a possible D gene is TRBD1 (6 bases). Germline assignment: CDR1 SGHAT and CDR2 FQNNGV. The length of the CDR3 is 15 residues. Deletions cut 3 bases from V and 7 bases from J, with 15 bases between. CDR3 sequence: CASSLGLNRDGELFF. The DNA for the CDR3 is TGTGCCAGCAGCTTGGGCTTGAACAGGGACGGGGAGCTGTTTTTT.

J is TRBJ1-1 and V is TRBV9; no firm D call. V was pared by 0 bases and J by 1 base, with 7 bases between. The CDR3 has 14 residues. CDR1 is SGDLS and CDR2 is YYNGEE in the germline V gene. CDR3 sequence: CASSVEEGNTEAFF. The CDR3 DNA follows: TGTGCCAGCAGCGTAGAGGAGGGGAACACTGAAGCTTTCTTT.

The V and J genes are TRBV9 and TRBJ2-6; TRBD2 might be the D (5 bases). V gave up 4 bases and J gave up 1 base, with 9 bases separating them. This CDR3 spans 15 amino acids. CDR1 and CDR2 (germline): SGDLS, YYNGEE. The CDR3 DNA is TGTGCCAGCAGCCCCCGGGGTTCTGGGGCCAACGTCCTGACTTTC. This sequence encodes CASSPRGSGANVLTF. Full variable domain (missing parts from reference TRBV9 and TRBJ2-6): DSGVTQTPKHLITATGQRVTLRCSPRSGDLSVYWYQQSLDQGLQFLIQYYNGEERAKGNILERFSAQQFPDLHSELNLSSLELGDSALYFCASSPRGSGANVLTFGAGSRLTVL.